This TCR beta chain derives from a study of blood T cell repertoires in COVID-19. Study as a whole: COVID-19 samples collected from the United States, Italy and Spain covered acute and convalescent phases. In each case, the material was cDNA or gDNA derived from T cells, B-cell-depleted T cells, or PBMCs.

In the source study's methods: Using reference gene primer amplification, nucleated cell counts were estimated. The method was immunoSEQ multiplex PCR; TCRdb's version includes in-frame clones alone and lacks a portion of them. That table supplies the V and J calls and clone size; D and trimming were determined from the DNA. The data contain 270,000 or so clones, 89% of them singletons. Per germline, CDR1 MNHEY and CDR2 SMNVEV (reference sequence). The V and J ends lost 5 bases and 1 base respectively, with 17 bases between them. The CDR3 has 17 amino acids. This clonotype originated in a woman aged 40 to 55 who had recovered from COVID-19. The sequenced sample consisted of peripheral blood. V usage is TRBV27 and J usage is TRBJ1-4, with D possibly TRBD1 on 6 matching bases. CDR3 in amino acids: CASSDYRGTRTNEKLFF. CDR3 DNA: TGTGCCAGCAGTGATTATCGAGGGACAAGAACTAATGAAAAACTGTTTTTT. Full variable domain (outside the CDR3, taken from reference TRBV27 and TRBJ1-4): EAQVTQNPRYLITVTGKKLTVTCSQNMNHEYMSWYRQDPGLGLRQIYYSMNVEVTDKGDVPEGYKVSRKEKRNFPLILESPSPNQTSLYFCASSDYRGTRTNEKLFFGSGTQLSVL.